The present entry profiles one TCR beta chain with its context. V lost 7 bases to trimming and J lost 0 bases, with 19 bases between them. Looked up from germline, CDR1 is SGHTA and CDR2 is FQGNSA. The CDR3 covers 16 residues. Sequenced by immunoSEQ multiplex PCR; TCRdb stores in-frame clones only, minus some. The table lists about 140,000 clones, roughly 83% of them singletons. Described time point: baseline pretreatment blood. The treatment: 15 Gy SBRT to primary tumor, nephrectomy 4 weeks later. This specimen comes from a study of radiation and T cells in renal cell carcinoma. This material consisted of blood, taken from a patient whose treatment included radiotherapy and nephrectomy. This receptor was identified in a woman aged 45 to 65 with renal cell carcinoma. The chain is built from TRBV7-2 and TRBJ2-7; the D is unclear. CDR3 DNA sequence: TGTGCCAGCACCAAAAGGCCGGCTGCTGGCTCCTACGAGCAGTACTTC. Translating gives CASTKRPAAGSYEQYF.